This record concerns one TCR beta chain sequence. This entry belongs to a study of cytomegalovirus exposure and HLA in healthy donors. 13 Jbeta primers and 60 Vbeta primers were used for the PCR. In the original workflow: There were about 88 million unique TCR beta chains by a later count, and 10 million to 12 million of them were shared. Method: immunoSEQ multiplex PCR; TCRdb's copy keeps in-frame clones and lacks some. The V and J calls and clone size come from that table; D and trimming were worked out from the DNA. The sample has about 120,000 clones, approximately 8.6% seen once. With V trimmed by 0 bases and J by 2 bases, 10 bases remained unmatched. Germline lookup yields CDR1 LNHNV and CDR2 YYDKDF (reference sequence). The CDR3 runs 18 residues.

Sequenced input: PBMCs. This rearrangement joins TRBV15 to TRBJ1-2, with 9 bases lining up with TRBD1. The sequence was collected from a woman between 35 and 50 years old in good health and CMV-seropositive. The CDR3 here is CATSRETLRDRENYGYTF. The DNA for the CDR3 is TGTGCCACCAGCAGAGAAACCCTTAGGGACAGGGAGAACTATGGCTACACCTTC.